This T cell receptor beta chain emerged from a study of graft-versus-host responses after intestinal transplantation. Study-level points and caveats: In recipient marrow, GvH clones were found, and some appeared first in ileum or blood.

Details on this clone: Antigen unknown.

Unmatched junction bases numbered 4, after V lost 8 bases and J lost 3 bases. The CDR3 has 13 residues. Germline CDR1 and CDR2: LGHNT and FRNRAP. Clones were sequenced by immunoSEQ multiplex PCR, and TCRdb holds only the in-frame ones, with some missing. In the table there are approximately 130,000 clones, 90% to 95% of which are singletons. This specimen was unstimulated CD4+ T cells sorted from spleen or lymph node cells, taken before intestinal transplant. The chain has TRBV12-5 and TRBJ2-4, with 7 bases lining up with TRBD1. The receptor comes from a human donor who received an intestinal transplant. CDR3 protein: CASLGTDKNIQYF. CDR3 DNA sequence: TGTGCTAGTCTCGGGACAGACAAAAACATTCAGTACTTC. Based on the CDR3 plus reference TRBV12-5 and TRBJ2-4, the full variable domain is DARVTQTPRHKVTEMGQEVTMRCQPILGHNTVFWYRQTMMQGLELLAYFRNRAPLDDSGMPKDRFSAEMPDATLATLKIQPSEPRDSAVYFCASLGTDKNIQYFGAGTRLSVL.